The 23 T cell receptor beta chains below come from one sample, sequenced in a study of vaccination and CD4 T cells after COVID-19. With the Oncomine TCR Beta short-read assay, DNA from cultured CD4+ T cells was sequenced. TCRdb used MiXCR to reprocess the PCR reads, holding one entry per CDR3 protein. The sample shows 14,000 to 15,000 distinct CDR3 sequences, over 65% of them seen only once. Antigens of these TCRs are unknown. Treatment meaning: approximately 10-day PBMC culture with coronavirus spike peptide pools or control peptides (ViraFEST assay). The sequencing input was CD4+ T cells from blood, cultured in vitro. Source of these receptors: a human donor who had recovered from COVID-19.

This clonotype was seen a few times. This chain connects TRBV6-1 to TRBJ1-1; D possibly corresponds to TRBD1 (5 bases). In germline, CDR1 is MNHNS, CDR2 SASEGT. V lost 11 bases to trimming and J lost 0 bases, with 13 bases between them. The CDR3 length is 13 residues. The CDR3 loop is CAGRQFMNTEAFF. For the CDR3, the DNA is TGTGCCGGCCGACAGTTTATGAACACTGAAGCTTTCTTT.

The chain is built from TRBV7-2 and TRBJ1-6; TRBD1 might be the D (5 bases). The germline gives CDR1 SGHTA, CDR2 FQGNSA. Trimming removed 2 bases from V and 12 bases from J, with 20 bases in between. The CDR3 is 16 amino acids. The CDR3 loop is CASSLMGSGGRIPLHF. CDR3 nucleotides: TGTGCCAGCAGCTTAATGGGGTCCGGGGGGAGAATACCCCTCCACTTT.

The genes are TRBV6-1 and TRBJ2-7; no firm D call. The CDR3 has 12 amino acids. The germline V and J ends were trimmed by 6 bases and 2 bases, with 8 bases remaining between them. Germline V gene data show CDR1 as MNHNS and CDR2 as SASEGT. CDR3: CASSSMAYEQYF. Written as DNA, the CDR3 is TGTGCCAGCAGCTCGATGGCCTACGAGCAGTACTTC.

This clonotype showed up just a few times. The chain recombines TRBV20-1 with TRBJ2-7; no definite D call. CDR3 length equals 14 residues. Looked up from germline, CDR1 is DFQATT and CDR2 is SNEGSKA (reference sequence). V lost 0 bases to trimming and J lost 3 bases, with 12 bases between them. The CDR3 sequence is CSARDLGRIYEQYF. The CDR3 DNA is TGCAGTGCTAGAGATCTCGGCAGGATCTACGAGCAGTACTTC.

The chain uses TRBV7-9 and TRBJ1-1, with D hard to call. Trimming took 0 bases from V and 11 from J, leaving 13 bases between them. Germline-derived CDR1 and CDR2 are SEHNR and FQNEAQ (reference sequence). This CDR3 region has 13 residues. The CDR3 DNA reads as TGTGCCAGCAGCTTAGCGTCGGCCGCAGTGGCTTTCTTT. It is translated as CASSLASAAVAFF.

This clonotype turned up a few times. The V call is TRBV6-2 or TRBV6-3, the J call TRBJ1-5; D may be TRBD1 (6 bases). Trimming cost V 7 bases and J 3 bases, with 13 bases left between them. The CDR3 spans 14 residues. In germline, CDR1 is MNHEY, CDR2 SVGEGT. Here the CDR3 reads CASTPRQVNQPQHF. The CDR3 bases are TGTGCCAGCACCCCCCGACAGGTCAATCAGCCCCAGCATTTT.

The chain couples TRBV12-3 or TRBV12-4 to TRBJ2-2; D possibly corresponds to TRBD2 (5 bases). Deletions cut 7 bases from V and 6 bases from J, with 15 bases between. The CDR3 runs 14 residues. CDR3 loop: CASTVVVRAGELFF. CDR3 DNA: TGTGCCAGCACCGTAGTGGTGCGGGCCGGGGAGCTGTTTTTT.

This clonotype turned up a few times. The genes are TRBV6-2 or TRBV6-3 and TRBJ2-7; D possibly corresponds to TRBD2 (7 bases). V was clipped by 2 bases and J by 0 bases, with 8 bases between them. The germline gives CDR1 MNHEY, CDR2 SVGEGT. This CDR3 region has 14 residues. The CDR3 loop reads CASSYRGGSYEQYF. The CDR3 region has the DNA TGTGCCAGCAGTTACAGGGGGGGCTCCTACGAGCAGTACTTC.

This clonotype rates as medium-sized. The chain couples TRBV7-3 to TRBJ2-2; perhaps TRBD1 as D (5 bases). CDR3 length: 16 amino acids. The germline V gene encodes CDR1 SGHTA and CDR2 FQGTGA. Trimming left V 1 base short and J 6 bases short, with 15 bases between. CDR3 DNA sequence: TGTGCCAGCAGCTTAATAGGGCAGGGAAATGCCGGGGAGCTGTTTTTT. Encoded protein: CASSLIGQGNAGELFF.

In this sample, this clonotype is medium-sized. The chain uses TRBV19 and TRBJ2-1; D remains ambiguous. The CDR3 runs to 14 residues. Trimming took 4 bases from V and 7 from J, leaving 14 bases between them. Germline CDR1 and CDR2: LNHDA and SQIVND (reference sequence). The chain's CDR3 is CASSTKTGTNEQFF. The CDR3, as DNA: TGTGCCAGTAGTACCAAGACGGGTACGAATGAGCAGTTCTTC.

This chain's CDR3 is CASSLYTLSGSSGLVQYF. The CDR3 DNA sequence: TGTGCCAGCAGTTTATATACCCTTAGCGGGAGTAGCGGATTGGTGCAGTACTTC. The V call is TRBV27, the J call TRBJ2-7; 9 nucleotides match TRBD2. This CDR3 has 18 amino acids. Germline V gene data show CDR1 as MNHEY and CDR2 as SMNVEV (reference sequence). V gave up 1 base and J gave up 9 bases; unmatched junction bases: 19.

DNA of the CDR3: TGTGCCAGCAGAGAGGCGGGGCCGGGATGGAACACTGAAGCTTTCTTT. The encoded protein is CASREAGPGWNTEAFF. The chain joins TRBV6-2 or TRBV6-3 to TRBJ1-1, with D maybe TRBD1 (5 bases). V was clipped by 6 bases and J by 1 base, with 18 bases between them. This CDR3 comprises 16 residues. Per germline, CDR1 MNHEY and CDR2 SVGEGT.

The rearrangement uses TRBV6-1 and TRBJ2-3; a weak D match, TRBD2 (6 bases). The CDR3 has 13 residues. Per germline, CDR1 MNHNS and CDR2 SASEGT. Trimming pared 5 bases from V and 5 bases from J, leaving 11 bases between. In DNA, the CDR3 is TGTGCCAGCAGTCGAGGGCGGGGAGATACGCAGTATTTT. Translating gives CASSRGRGDTQYF.

V is TRBV28 and J is TRBJ1-3; perhaps TRBD1 as D (5 bases). CDR1 and CDR2 (germline): MDHEN, SYDVKM. The CDR3 length is 15 residues. Deletions cut 1 base from V and 2 bases from J, with 9 bases between. This CDR3 reads CASSLLGGAGNTIYF. The CDR3 bases are TGTGCCAGCAGTTTATTGGGGGGAGCTGGAAACACCATATATTTT.

The chain uses TRBV7-9 and TRBJ1-5, with TRBD1 matching 8 bases. CDR1 and CDR2 (germline): SEHNR, FQNEAQ (reference sequence). The CDR3 is 20 residues long. The junction had 18 bases not matched to a gene; V was cut back by 5 bases and J by 0 bases. The CDR3 region has the DNA TGTGCCAGCAGCGGGGGACTCCTAGGACAGGGCGTCTTTAGCAATCAGCCCCAGCATTTT. Translated, it gives CASSGGLLGQGVFSNQPQHF.

The rearrangement uses TRBV6-1 and TRBJ2-7; 8 bases are a match to TRBD2. The CDR3 is made up of 17 amino acids. Germline V gene data show CDR1 as MNHNS and CDR2 as SASEGT. Trimming at V came to 4 bases and at J to 5 bases, leaving 16 bases not matched to a gene. The CDR3 loop reads CASSGLPERENVDEQYF. CDR3 bases: TGTGCCAGCAGTGGCCTTCCGGAGCGGGAGAATGTCGACGAGCAGTACTTC.

The J gene is TRBJ2-7, the V gene TRBV7-2; the D is unclear. Germline CDR1 reads SGHTA; CDR2 reads FQGNSA. Trimming pared 2 bases from V and 2 bases from J, leaving 4 bases between. The CDR3 has 12 amino acids. CDR3: CASSLQPYEQYF. The CDR3 DNA reads TGTGCCAGCAGCTTACAGCCCTACGAGCAGTACTTC. Together with reference TRBV7-2 and TRBJ2-7, the CDR3 gives the full variable domain: GAGVSQSPSNKVTEKGKDVELRCDPISGHTALYWYRQSLGQGLEFLIYFQGNSAPDKSGLPSDRFSAERTGGSVSTLTIQRTQQEDSAVYLCASSLQPYEQYFGPGTRLTVT.

This clonotype was picked up a small number of times. This chain uses TRBV7-7 with TRBJ2-2, with TRBD2 matching over 8 bases. The germline gives CDR1 SSHAT, CDR2 FNYEAQ (reference sequence). Trimming cost V 5 bases and J 0 bases; bases outside gene matches: 2. The CDR3 runs to 15 residues. This CDR3 reads CASSPGGANTGELFF. The CDR3 DNA reads TGTGCCAGCAGCCCGGGGGGGGCGAACACCGGGGAGCTGTTTTTT.

The chain carries TRBV6-5 and TRBJ2-1, with D possibly matching TRBD2 (5 bases). V lost 3 bases to trimming and J lost 8 bases, with 11 bases between them. The CDR3 extends over 13 amino acids. CDR1 is MNHEY and CDR2 is SVGAGI in the germline V gene. Written as DNA, the CDR3 is TGTGCCAGCAGTTATGCGATGAGGGATGAGCAGTTCTTC. This encodes CASSYAMRDEQFF.

The V gene is TRBV12-3 or TRBV12-4, the J gene TRBJ1-2; 9 bases fit TRBD1. V shed 6 bases, J shed 5 bases, and the junction held 13 bases outside the gene matches. The CDR3 sequence is 16 residues long. CDR3 nucleotides: TGTGCCAGCAGATCCGATACAGGGGGCGTCGGTTATGGCTACACCTTC. This encodes CASRSDTGGVGYGYTF.

The chain employs TRBV6-2 or TRBV6-3 and TRBJ1-5, with no clear D. Trimming took 3 bases from V and 2 from J, leaving 5 bases between them. CDR3 size: 13 residues. In germline, CDR1 is MNHEY, CDR2 SVGEGT. CDR3 residues: CASSYAGNQPQHF. The DNA of the CDR3 is TGTGCCAGCAGTTATGCAGGCAATCAGCCCCAGCATTTT.

This rearrangement joins TRBV11-2 to TRBJ2-1; the match to TRBD2 covers 13 bases. With V trimmed by 5 bases and J by 6 bases, 4 bases remained unmatched. The CDR3 has 15 amino acids. CDR1 and CDR2 (germline): SGHAT, FQNNGV. For the CDR3, the DNA is TGTGCCAGCAGCCCCTGGACTAGCGGGAGCAATGAGCAGTTCTTC. Translation gives CASSPWTSGSNEQFF. Full variable domain (outside the CDR3, taken from reference TRBV11-2 and TRBJ2-1): EAGVAQSPRYKIIEKRQSVAFWCNPISGHATLYWYQQILGQGPKLLIQFQNNGVVDDSQLPKDRFSAERLKGVDSTLKIQPAKLEDSAVYLCASSPWTSGSNEQFFGPGTRLTVL.

This clonotype was seen just once. This sequence joins TRBV6-1 and TRBJ2-2, with D uncertain. The germline V gene encodes CDR1 MNHNS and CDR2 SASEGT. The CDR3 is 13 amino acids. Trimming took off 6 bases at V and 5 bases at J, with 10 bases between the two ends. CDR3 residues: CASRDLQTGELFF. The CDR3 DNA follows: TGTGCCAGCAGGGACCTGCAAACCGGGGAGCTGTTTTTT.